The clone carrying this TCR beta chain came up a few times. What it binds is unknown. TCR beta cDNA libraries had unique molecular identifiers. One entry per CDR3 protein results from TCRdb running MiXCR on the PCR reads. The sample holds around 770,000 distinct CDR3 sequences, about 45% seen once. This record belongs to a study of post-analysis software for immune sequencing data. Study findings and constraints: Five TRBV segments (TRBV5-6, TRBV5-1 and TRBV20-1 among them) occurred more frequently in patients than in controls. In multiple sclerosis, normalized Chao1 diversity was significantly below that of controls.

Germline values: CDR1 DFQATT, CDR2 SNEGSKA (reference sequence). CDR3 length: 16 amino acids. With 0 bases removed from V and 11 bases from J, the gap between germline ends came to 25 bases. The sample comprised blood. This chain connects TRBV20-1 to TRBJ2-5, with a tentative D call TRBD2 (6 bases). This TCR was sampled from a girl aged 5 to 17 with multiple sclerosis. The CDR3 sequence: CSARDPWGTLDTTQYF. CDR3 DNA: TGCAGTGCTAGAGATCCGTGGGGGACTCTCGATACGACGCAGTACTTC.